A single sample is the source of the 5 T cell receptor beta chains below, sequenced in a study of shared clonotypes between healthy human individuals. Produced via immunoSEQ multiplex PCR; TCRdb's table is partial and in-frame only. In the table there are 800,000 to 1,200,000 clones, around three quarters of which are singletons. Sequencing was done on a sample of memory CD4+ T cells from PBMCs. Noted subset: CD45RA-negative fraction. Source of these receptors: a man aged 18-30 years in good health. Some clones in this sample may be carry-over from other donors' samples.

The CDR3 coding sequence is TGTGCCAGCAGTGAGGGGCGAAGCGGGAATGAAAAACTGTTTTTT. Amino acids: CASSEGRSGNEKLFF. V is TRBV6-1 and J is TRBJ1-4; D is possibly TRBD1 (5 bases). The CDR3 length is 15 residues. The germline CDR1 and CDR2 sequences are MNHNS and SASEGT. Trimming pared 3 bases from V and 5 bases from J, leaving 13 bases between.

V usage is TRBV28 and J usage is TRBJ1-2; D uncertain. Per the germline V gene, CDR1 is MDHEN and CDR2 is SYDVKM. V gave up 6 bases and J gave up 7 bases, with 15 bases separating them. CDR3 length: 13 residues. DNA for the CDR3: TGTGCCAGCAGCTCCTCCAGGAGGCCTGGCTACACCTTC. It specifies CASSSSRRPGYTF.

The chain joins TRBV7-8 to TRBJ1-4; 7 bases are a match to TRBD1. The CDR3 has 14 residues. V dropped 5 bases and J dropped 8; count of bases not matched to a gene: 8. CDR1 and CDR2 (germline): SGHVS, FQNEAQ. In DNA, the CDR3 is TGTGCCAGCAGCCTAGGGGGCTGGGGAGAAAAACTGTTTTTT. It is translated as CASSLGGWGEKLFF.

The CDR3 DNA is TGTGCCACCAGCAGAGATCCCAATCCTAACTATGGCTACACCTTC. The encoded protein is CATSRDPNPNYGYTF. The rearrangement links TRBV15 to TRBJ1-2; D not certain. The CDR3 length is 15 residues. V was cut by 0 bases and J by 0 bases, with 8 bases left in between. Germline CDR1 reads LNHNV; CDR2 reads YYDKDF (reference sequence).

V gene TRBV19 combines with J gene TRBJ2-7, with D possibly being TRBD1 (6 bases). Germline V CDR1 and CDR2: LNHDA, SQIVND (reference sequence). V lost 3 bases, J lost 4 bases, and 16 bases lay in between. This CDR3 has 15 residues. In DNA form, the CDR3 reads TGTGCCAGTAGTATTGCCAGGGGTTCTCGTTACGAGCAGTACTTC. Translated, it gives CASSIARGSRYEQYF.